This TCR beta chain was documented in a study of a mutant IDH1 vaccine in newly diagnosed glioma. As for the study in general: Patients came in for eight vaccinations, in weeks 1, 3, 5, 7, 11, 15, 19 and 23.

The time point here: week 23, last vaccination. Doses comprised 300 ug of mutant IDH1 20-mer peptide each, plus topical imiquimod. About this clone: Its target is unknown.

Germline CDR1 and CDR2: MNHNY and SVGAGI (reference sequence). Trimming took 6 bases from V and 6 from J, leaving 8 bases between them. The CDR3 length is 11 residues. Only in-frame clones appear in the TCRdb table, and some are missing; sequencing was by immunoSEQ multiplex PCR. In the table there are around 28,000 clones, roughly 80% of which are singletons. This rearrangement joins TRBV6-6 to TRBJ1-2; a possible D gene is TRBD1 (5 bases). The clonotype originates from a woman in her 30s with glioma. The sample was PBMCs, taken from a glioma patient whose treatment included an IDH1 peptide vaccine. CDR3 coding DNA: TGTGCCAGCAGGCAGGGCCATGGCTACACCTTC. It codes for CASRQGHGYTF.